The 15 T cell receptor beta chains in this list originate from one sample, sequenced in a study of STAT3 mutations in large granular lymphocyte leukemia. General study results and limits: Every T-LGLL patient had at least one immunodominant TCRbeta clonotype.

Assay: immunoSEQ multiplex PCR; the TCRdb copy retains only in-frame clones and omits some. The sample includes approximately 10,000 clones, 65% to 90% of them seen just once. These receptors have no known antigen. Sequencing input: peripheral blood mononuclear cells. The receptors derive from an elderly man with T-cell large granular lymphocyte leukemia. Some clones in this sample may be carry-over from other donors' samples.

This clone turned up a few times. The genes are TRBV7-2 and TRBJ1-5, with TRBD1 as a possible D gene (6 bases). The ends were cut back, 0 bases at V and 0 bases at J, with 15 bases in the middle. The CDR3 covers 18 residues. In germline, CDR1 is SGHTA, CDR2 FQGNSA. This chain's CDR3 is CASSLAPDRLYSNQPQHF. The CDR3, as DNA: TGTGCCAGCAGCTTAGCGCCGGACAGATTGTATAGCAATCAGCCCCAGCATTTT.

This chain links TRBV29-1 with TRBJ2-5; D gene unclear. V lost 4 bases to trimming and J lost 7 bases, with 13 bases between them. The CDR3 extends over 12 amino acids. The germline gives CDR1 SQVTM, CDR2 ANQGSEA. The CDR3 is CSVASPSLTQYF. CDR3 in DNA: TGCAGCGTTGCCAGCCCCTCGTTGACCCAGTACTTC.

The rearrangement uses TRBV10-3 and TRBJ1-2; D is ambiguous. The germline V gene has CDR1 ENHRY and CDR2 SYGVKD. Trimming left V 0 bases short and J 2 bases short, with 7 bases between. CDR3 length: 14 amino acids. For the CDR3, the DNA is TGTGCCATCAGTGAGTCGGCGGGCAACTATGGCTACACCTTC. Translated, it gives CAISESAGNYGYTF.

The V gene is TRBV29-1, the J gene TRBJ2-3; 7 bases line up with TRBD2. The junction had 8 bases not matched to a gene; V was cut back by 8 bases and J by 3 bases. In germline, CDR1 is SQVTM, CDR2 ANQGSEA. This CDR3 region has 13 residues. This chain's CDR3 is CSSRGVGTDTQYF. In nucleotides, the CDR3 is TGCAGCTCCCGGGGGGTTGGGACAGATACGCAGTATTTT.

The V call is TRBV5-4, the J call TRBJ2-5; 8 bases line up with TRBD1. V lost 0 bases, J lost 1 base, and 5 bases stayed unmatched. In germline, CDR1 is SGHNT, CDR2 YYREEE (reference sequence). This CDR3 is built from 16 residues. CDR3 DNA sequence: TGTGCCAGCAGCTTGGCAGGGGGCGGGTTCCAAGAGACCCAGTACTTC. This codes for CASSLAGGGFQETQYF.

J is TRBJ1-1 and V is TRBV16; D may be TRBD1 (5 bases). V was pared by 3 bases and J by 8 bases, with 16 bases between. Germline lookup yields CDR1 KGHSY and CDR2 FQNENV. The CDR3 contains 14 residues. CDR3 amino acids: CASSQTQGLGEAFF. Here the CDR3 DNA reads TGTGCCAGCAGCCAGACCCAGGGTTTAGGCGAAGCTTTCTTT.

This clone was detected once. The V and J genes are TRBV18 and TRBJ2-2, with D maybe TRBD1 (6 bases). Germline V gene sequence: CDR1 KGHSH, CDR2 LQKENI. This CDR3 has 14 residues. The ends were cut back, 6 bases at V and 6 bases at J, with 14 bases in the middle. The CDR3 is CASSPQGKAGELFF. CDR3 coding DNA: TGTGCCAGCTCCCCTCAGGGGAAAGCCGGGGAGCTGTTTTTT.

The genes are TRBV7-8 and TRBJ2-3, with TRBD1 matching over 9 bases. Germline CDR1 SGHVS, CDR2 FQNEAQ. V was clipped by 5 bases and J by 3 bases; unmatched bases: 18. CDR3 length: 19 amino acids. CDR3: CASSPGLLPGTGFTDTQYF. CDR3 nucleotide sequence: TGTGCCAGCAGCCCCGGACTTCTTCCCGGGACAGGGTTTACAGATACGCAGTATTTT.

The chain uses TRBV18 and TRBJ2-1; D remains ambiguous. Germline V gene sequence: CDR1 KGHSH, CDR2 LQKENI. CDR3 length: 13 residues. V was clipped by 5 bases and J by 3 bases, with 8 bases between them. The CDR3 spells CASSTLHYNEQFF. The CDR3 DNA reads TGTGCCAGCTCAACCCTTCACTACAATGAGCAGTTCTTC.

The V call is TRBV7-9, the J call TRBJ1-4, with TRBD1 matching 7 bases. Trimming removed 0 bases from V and 7 bases from J; junction bases left unmatched: 8. The germline gives CDR1 SEHNR, CDR2 FQNEAQ (reference sequence). The CDR3 runs 16 residues. Here the CDR3 reads CASSLAPTGRGEKLFF. DNA for the CDR3: TGTGCCAGCAGCTTAGCCCCGACAGGGCGGGGTGAAAAACTGTTTTTT.

The chain recombines TRBV10-2 with TRBJ2-7; 8 bases map to TRBD1. The V segment lost 7 bases and the J segment 0 bases; nucleotides outside the gene matches: 5. The CDR3 totals 14 residues. Per germline, CDR1 WSHSY and CDR2 SAAADI. This chain's CDR3 is CASIIGQGSYEQYF. The CDR3 DNA is TGCGCCAGCATTATTGGACAGGGCTCCTACGAGCAGTACTTC.

The V gene is TRBV5-1, the J gene TRBJ1-4; 9 nucleotides match TRBD1. V lost 2 bases and J lost 8; bases outside the gene matches: 7. This CDR3 has 15 amino acids. Looked up from germline, CDR1 is SGHRS and CDR2 is YFSETQ. CDR3 amino acids: CASSLGTGNYEKLFF. The CDR3, as DNA: TGCGCCAGCAGCTTAGGGACAGGGAATTACGAAAAACTGTTTTTT. The variable domain in full, completed from reference TRBV5-1 and TRBJ1-4, reads KAGVTQTPRYLIKTRGQQVTLSCSPISGHRSVSWYQQTPGQGLQFLFEYFSETQRNKGNFPGRFSGRQFSNSRSEMNVSTLELGDSALYLCASSLGTGNYEKLFFGSGTQLSVL.

The rearrangement links TRBV7-2 to TRBJ2-5, with D possibly called TRBD1 or TRBD2 (5 bases each). Germline loops: CDR1 SGHTA, CDR2 FQGNSA. The CDR3 consists of 14 residues. Deletions cut 5 bases from V and 5 bases from J, with 15 bases between. The CDR3 sequence: CASSLGTLGETQYF. The CDR3 DNA follows: TGTGCCAGCAGCCTCGGGACCCTGGGCGAGACCCAGTACTTC.

The gene calls are TRBV7-2 and TRBJ1-4; D is uncertain. In germline, CDR1 is SGHTA, CDR2 FQGNSA. The CDR3 consists of 15 residues. Trimming took 7 bases from V and 4 from J, leaving 16 bases between them. The CDR3 reads CASTKQAGGNEKLFF. In DNA form, the CDR3 reads TGTGCCAGCACCAAGCAGGCAGGAGGTAATGAAAAACTGTTTTTT.

This chain joins TRBV5-6 and TRBJ2-5; D is ambiguous. This CDR3 is 18 amino acids long. The V end lost 3 bases, the J end lost 2 bases, and 23 bases lay between the germline ends. Germline V gives CDR1 SGHDT, CDR2 YYEEEE. This CDR3 is CASSSGFLYRGAQETQYF. CDR3 nucleotides: TGTGCCAGCAGCTCCGGCTTCCTCTATCGCGGTGCTCAAGAGACCCAGTACTTC.